The 10 T cell receptor beta chains below come from one sample, sequenced in a study of blood T cell repertoires in COVID-19 (dated by TCRdb to 2018 to 2020). Library creation used the immunoSEQ multiplex PCR assay. TCRdb provides this immuneACCESS table in a form limited to in-frame rearrangements. Some clones are lacking; in checked studies, under half of them reflect an unresolved V gene, and why the rest are absent is not known. The sample data list about 170,000 clones, and approximately 84% of these were observed just once. About 12% of the sample lies in the top ten. The sequenced material came from PBMCs or T cells enriched from blood (not recorded which). All receptors derive from a man in his fifties or sixties who had recovered from COVID-19.

This clone was observed a handful of times. The chain joins TRBV7-9 to TRBJ1-6; D perhaps matches TRBD1 (6 bases). V lost 5 bases and J lost 6, with 11 bases in between. CDR1 and CDR2 from the germline V gene are SEHNR and FQNEAQ (reference sequence). CDR3 length: 14 amino acids. The CDR3 region is CASSRTEGNSPLHF. CDR3 nucleotide sequence: TGTGCCAGCAGCCGGACAGAAGGTAATTCACCCCTCCACTTT.

The CDR3 spells CASSDWDRLNQPQHF. Written as DNA, the CDR3 is TGTGCCAGCAGTGACTGGGACAGGCTTAATCAGCCCCAGCATTTT. The V call is TRBV2, the J call TRBJ1-5; 8 bases line up with TRBD1. This CDR3 contains 15 residues. Looked up from germline, CDR1 is SNHLY and CDR2 is FYNNEI. Trimming removed 3 bases from V and 4 bases from J; junction bases left unmatched: 5.

V and J are TRBV7-3 and TRBJ2-1; 14 positions match TRBD2. CDR3 size: 17 residues. J was trimmed by 1 base and V by 7 bases; bases with no gene match: 6. CDR1 and CDR2 from the germline V gene are SGHTA and FQGTGA. The CDR3 DNA follows: TGTGCCAGCAACGGGACTAGCGGGGGCCGTTCCTACAATGAGCAGTTCTTC. Amino acid sequence: CASNGTSGGRSYNEQFF.

The chain employs TRBV6-4 and TRBJ2-2; 13 bases fit TRBD2. This CDR3 spans 19 amino acids. The germline CDR1 and CDR2 sequences are MRHNA and SNTAGT. V lost 6 bases to trimming and J lost 7 bases; unmatched junction nucleotides: 17. CDR3 sequence: CASRPYSLAGGQFNGELFF. The CDR3 bases are TGTGCCAGCAGGCCATACTCACTAGCGGGGGGGCAATTTAACGGGGAGCTGTTTTTT.

This chain joins TRBV10-3 and TRBJ1-5; 8 positions agree with TRBD1. This CDR3 contains 15 residues. Germline V gene data show CDR1 as ENHRY and CDR2 as SYGVKD. With V trimmed by 2 bases and J by 8 bases, 8 bases remained unmatched. CDR3 region: CAISELRDRGEPQHF. DNA for the CDR3: TGTGCCATCAGTGAGCTCCGAGACAGGGGAGAGCCCCAGCATTTT.

The gene calls are TRBV28 and TRBJ1-5; the match to TRBD1 covers 7 bases. The CDR3 is 16 residues long. The V gene's germline CDR1 is MDHEN and CDR2 SYDVKM. J gave up 5 bases and V 4 bases, and 11 bases lay outside the gene matches. Written as DNA, the CDR3 is TGTGCCAGCAGTTCGCGGACAGGCAAGCAAGATCAGCCCCAGCATTTT. Its translation: CASSSRTGKQDQPQHF. The variable domain in full, completed from reference TRBV28 and TRBJ1-5, reads DVKVTQSSRYLVKRTGEKVFLECVQDMDHENMFWYRQDPGLGLRLIYFSYDVKMKEKGDIPEGYSVSREKKERFSLILESASTNQTSMYLCASSSRTGKQDQPQHFGDGTRLSIL.

V is TRBV6-2 or TRBV6-3 and J is TRBJ1-6; 8 bases line up with TRBD1. Per germline, CDR1 MNHEY and CDR2 SVGEGT. The CDR3 sequence is 15 residues long. V dropped 2 bases and J dropped 9; count of bases not matched to a gene: 6. The CDR3 here is CASSYARDRSSPLHF. In DNA form, the CDR3 reads TGTGCCAGCAGTTACGCCCGGGACAGGTCTTCACCCCTCCACTTT.

The chain recombines TRBV5-1 with TRBJ2-5; weak D call: TRBD2 (5 bases). CDR1 SGHRS and CDR2 YFSETQ come from the germline V gene. CDR3 length equals 11 residues. Trimming shortened V by 8 bases and J by 9 bases, and 14 bases separated the two germline ends. CDR3 sequence reads: CARPIEEAQYF. In DNA, the CDR3 is TGCGCCAGGCCAATAGAGGAGGCCCAGTACTTC.

The V gene is TRBV24-1, the J gene TRBJ2-2; D is ambiguous. The V end was cut by 3 bases, the J end by 6 bases, with 13 bases between. The CDR3 loop spans 15 amino acids. Germline CDR1 KGHDR, CDR2 SFDVKD. The CDR3 DNA reads as TGTGCCACCAGTGATCCAAGAACATTCTCCGGGGAGCTGTTTTTT. Translating it yields CATSDPRTFSGELFF.

CDR3 sequence (DNA): TGTGCCAGCAGCCGGGACAGAAATCAGCCCCAGCATTTT. This encodes CASSRDRNQPQHF. The chain uses TRBV6-5 and TRBJ1-5; 7 bases are shared with TRBD1. In germline, CDR1 is MNHEY, CDR2 SVGAGI. The CDR3 totals 13 residues. The V and J ends lost 6 bases and 4 bases, in that order; junction bases with no gene match: 3.